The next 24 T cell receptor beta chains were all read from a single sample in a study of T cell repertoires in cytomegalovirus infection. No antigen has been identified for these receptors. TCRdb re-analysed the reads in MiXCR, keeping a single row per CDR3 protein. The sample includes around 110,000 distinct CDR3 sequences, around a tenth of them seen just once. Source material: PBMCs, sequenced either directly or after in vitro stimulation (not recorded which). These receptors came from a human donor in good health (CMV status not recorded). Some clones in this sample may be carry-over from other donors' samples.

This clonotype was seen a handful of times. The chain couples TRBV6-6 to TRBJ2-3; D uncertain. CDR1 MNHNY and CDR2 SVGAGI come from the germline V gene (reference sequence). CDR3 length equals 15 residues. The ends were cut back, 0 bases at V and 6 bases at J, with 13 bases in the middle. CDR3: CASSYSTGARDTQYF. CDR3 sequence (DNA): TGTGCCAGCAGTTACTCGACCGGAGCCCGGGATACGCAGTATTTT.

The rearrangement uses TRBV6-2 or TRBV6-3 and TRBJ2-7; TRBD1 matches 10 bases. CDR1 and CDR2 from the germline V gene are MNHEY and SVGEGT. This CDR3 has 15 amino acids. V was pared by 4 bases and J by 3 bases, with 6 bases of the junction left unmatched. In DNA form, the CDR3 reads TGTGCCAGCAGTTTGGGCGGGACAGGGGACTACGAGCAGTACTTC. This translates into CASSLGGTGDYEQYF.

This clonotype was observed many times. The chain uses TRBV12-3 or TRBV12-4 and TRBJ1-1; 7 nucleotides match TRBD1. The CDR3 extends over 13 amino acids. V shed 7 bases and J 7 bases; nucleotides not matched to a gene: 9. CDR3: CASNVGGTVEAFF. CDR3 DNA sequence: TGTGCCAGCAATGTTGGCGGGACAGTTGAAGCTTTCTTT.

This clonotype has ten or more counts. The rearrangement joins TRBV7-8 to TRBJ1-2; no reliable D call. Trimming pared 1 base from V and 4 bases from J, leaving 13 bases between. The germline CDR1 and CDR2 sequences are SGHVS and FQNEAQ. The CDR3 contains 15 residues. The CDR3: CASSLDRIGLYGYTF. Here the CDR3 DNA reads TGTGCCAGCAGCTTAGACCGAATAGGGCTCTATGGCTACACCTTC.

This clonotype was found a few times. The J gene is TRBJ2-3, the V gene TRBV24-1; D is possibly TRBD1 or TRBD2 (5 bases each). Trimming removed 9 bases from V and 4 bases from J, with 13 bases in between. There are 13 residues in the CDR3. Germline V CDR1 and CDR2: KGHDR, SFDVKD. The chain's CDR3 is CATGMRGADTQYF. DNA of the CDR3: TGTGCCACCGGCATGAGGGGAGCAGATACGCAGTATTTT.

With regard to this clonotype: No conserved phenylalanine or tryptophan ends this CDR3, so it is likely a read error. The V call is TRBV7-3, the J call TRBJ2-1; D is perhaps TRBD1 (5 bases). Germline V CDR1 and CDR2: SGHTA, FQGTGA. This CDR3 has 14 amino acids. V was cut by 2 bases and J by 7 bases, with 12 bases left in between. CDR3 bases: TGTGCCAGCAGCTTAGATTACAGGAGTAATGAGCAGTTCTGC. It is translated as CASSLDYRSNEQFC.

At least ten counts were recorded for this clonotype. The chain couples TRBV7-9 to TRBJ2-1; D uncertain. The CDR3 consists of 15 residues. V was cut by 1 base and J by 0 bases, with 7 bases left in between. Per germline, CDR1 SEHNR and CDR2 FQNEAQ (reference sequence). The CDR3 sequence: CASSLDGRSYNEQFF. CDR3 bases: TGTGCCAGCAGCTTAGACGGCCGCTCCTACAATGAGCAGTTCTTC.

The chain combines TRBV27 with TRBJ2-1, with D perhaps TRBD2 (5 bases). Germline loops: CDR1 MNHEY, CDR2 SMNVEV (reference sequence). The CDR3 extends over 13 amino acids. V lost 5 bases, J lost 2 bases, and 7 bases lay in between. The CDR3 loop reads CASSRAAYNEQFF. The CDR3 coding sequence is TGTGCCAGCAGTCGAGCGGCCTACAATGAGCAGTTCTTC.

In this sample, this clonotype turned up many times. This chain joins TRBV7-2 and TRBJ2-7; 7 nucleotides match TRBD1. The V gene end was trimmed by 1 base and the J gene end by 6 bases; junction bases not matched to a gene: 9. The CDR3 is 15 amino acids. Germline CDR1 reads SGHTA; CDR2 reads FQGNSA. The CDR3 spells CASSLVTRGSSEQYF. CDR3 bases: TGTGCCAGCAGCTTAGTGACCAGGGGGTCTTCCGAGCAGTACTTC.

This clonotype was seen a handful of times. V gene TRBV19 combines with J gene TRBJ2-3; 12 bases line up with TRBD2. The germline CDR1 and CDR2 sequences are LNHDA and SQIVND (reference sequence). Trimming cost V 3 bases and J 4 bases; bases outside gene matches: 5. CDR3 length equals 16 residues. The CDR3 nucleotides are TGTGCCAGTAGTATCCTAGCGGGAGGGCCCTCAGATACGCAGTATTTT. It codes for CASSILAGGPSDTQYF.

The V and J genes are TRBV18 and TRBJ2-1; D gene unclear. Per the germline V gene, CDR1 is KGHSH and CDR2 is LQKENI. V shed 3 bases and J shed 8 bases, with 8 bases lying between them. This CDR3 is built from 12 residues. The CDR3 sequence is CASSPVFHEQFF. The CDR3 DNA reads TGTGCCAGCTCACCTGTGTTTCATGAGCAGTTCTTC.

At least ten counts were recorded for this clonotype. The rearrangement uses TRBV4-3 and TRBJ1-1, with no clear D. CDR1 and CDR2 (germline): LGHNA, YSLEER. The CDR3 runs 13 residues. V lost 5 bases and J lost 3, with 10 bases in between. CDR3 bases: TGCGCCAGCAGCGTCCGACCGGACACTGAAGCTTTCTTT. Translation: CASSVRPDTEAFF.

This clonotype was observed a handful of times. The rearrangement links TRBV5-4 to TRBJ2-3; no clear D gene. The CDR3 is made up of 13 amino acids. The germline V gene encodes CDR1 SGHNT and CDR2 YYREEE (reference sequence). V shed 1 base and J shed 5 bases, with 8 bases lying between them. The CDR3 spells CASSLWNEDTQYF. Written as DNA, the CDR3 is TGTGCCAGCAGCTTGTGGAATGAAGATACGCAGTATTTT.

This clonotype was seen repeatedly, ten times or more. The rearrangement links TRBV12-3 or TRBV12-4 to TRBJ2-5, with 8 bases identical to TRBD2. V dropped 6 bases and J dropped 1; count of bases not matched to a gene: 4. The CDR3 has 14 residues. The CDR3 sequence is CASRGLVRQETQYF. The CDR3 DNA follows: TGTGCCAGCAGGGGACTAGTGCGCCAAGAGACCCAGTACTTC.

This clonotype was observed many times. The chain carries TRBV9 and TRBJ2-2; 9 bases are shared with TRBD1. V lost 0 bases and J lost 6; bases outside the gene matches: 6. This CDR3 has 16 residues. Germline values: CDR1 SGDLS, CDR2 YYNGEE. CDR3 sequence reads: CASSVVDRGVAGELFF. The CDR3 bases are TGTGCCAGCAGCGTAGTGGACAGGGGAGTCGCCGGGGAGCTGTTTTTT.

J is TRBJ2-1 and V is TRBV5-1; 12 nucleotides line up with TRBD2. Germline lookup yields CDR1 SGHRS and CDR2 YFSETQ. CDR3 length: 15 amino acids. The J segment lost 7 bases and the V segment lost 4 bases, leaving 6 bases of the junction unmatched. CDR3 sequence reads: CASSQTSGSMNEQFF. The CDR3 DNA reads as TGCGCCAGCAGCCAGACTAGCGGGAGTATGAATGAGCAGTTCTTC.

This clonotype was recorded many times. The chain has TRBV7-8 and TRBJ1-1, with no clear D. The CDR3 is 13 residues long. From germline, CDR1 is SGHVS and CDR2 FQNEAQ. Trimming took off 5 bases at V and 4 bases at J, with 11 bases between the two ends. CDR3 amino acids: CASSPEWGTEAFF. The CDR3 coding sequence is TGTGCCAGCAGCCCAGAGTGGGGCACTGAAGCTTTCTTT.

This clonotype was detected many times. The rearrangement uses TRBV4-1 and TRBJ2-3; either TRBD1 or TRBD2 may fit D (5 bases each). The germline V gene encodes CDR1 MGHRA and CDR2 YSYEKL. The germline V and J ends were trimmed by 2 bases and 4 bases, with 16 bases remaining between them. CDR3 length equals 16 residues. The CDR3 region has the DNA TGCGCCAGCAGCCAATGGGACGGGGAAGGGGCAGATACGCAGTATTTT. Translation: CASSQWDGEGADTQYF.

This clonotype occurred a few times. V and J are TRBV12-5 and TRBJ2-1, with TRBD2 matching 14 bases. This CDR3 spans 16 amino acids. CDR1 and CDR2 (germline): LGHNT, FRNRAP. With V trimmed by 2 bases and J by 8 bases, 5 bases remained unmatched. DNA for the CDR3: TGTGCTAGTGGTTTGCGCCCGGGACTAGCGGGAGATGAGCAGTTCTTC. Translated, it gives CASGLRPGLAGDEQFF.

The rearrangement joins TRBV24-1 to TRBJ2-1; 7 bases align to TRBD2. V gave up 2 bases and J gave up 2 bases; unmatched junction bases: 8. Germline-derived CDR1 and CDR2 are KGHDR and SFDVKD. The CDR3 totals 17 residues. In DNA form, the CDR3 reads TGTGCCACCAGTGATTCCCCTTCCAGCGGGACCTACAATGAGCAGTTCTTC. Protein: CATSDSPSSGTYNEQFF.

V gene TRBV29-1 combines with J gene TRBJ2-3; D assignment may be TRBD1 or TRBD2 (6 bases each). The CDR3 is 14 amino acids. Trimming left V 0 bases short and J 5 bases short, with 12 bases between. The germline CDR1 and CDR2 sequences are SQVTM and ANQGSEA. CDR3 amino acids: CSVEDGGGGDTQYF. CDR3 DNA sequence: TGCAGCGTTGAAGACGGAGGGGGAGGAGATACGCAGTATTTT.

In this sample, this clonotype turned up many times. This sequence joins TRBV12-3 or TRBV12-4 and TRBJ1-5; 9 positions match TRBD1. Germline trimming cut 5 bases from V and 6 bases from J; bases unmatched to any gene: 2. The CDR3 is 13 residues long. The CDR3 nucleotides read TGTGCCAGCAGTCCGGGACAGGGTCAGCCCCAGCATTTT. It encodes CASSPGQGQPQHF.

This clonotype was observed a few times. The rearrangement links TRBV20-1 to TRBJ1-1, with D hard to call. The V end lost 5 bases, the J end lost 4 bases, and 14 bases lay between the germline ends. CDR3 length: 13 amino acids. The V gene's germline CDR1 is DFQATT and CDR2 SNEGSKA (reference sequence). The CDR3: CSARYIPGTEAFF. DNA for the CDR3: TGCAGTGCTCGGTACATACCCGGCACTGAAGCTTTCTTT.

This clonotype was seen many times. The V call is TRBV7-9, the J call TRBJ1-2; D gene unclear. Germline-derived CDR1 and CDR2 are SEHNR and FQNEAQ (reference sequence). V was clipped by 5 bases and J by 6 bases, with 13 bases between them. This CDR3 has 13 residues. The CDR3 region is CASSKTPSNGYTF. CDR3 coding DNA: TGTGCCAGCAGCAAGACACCCTCGAATGGCTACACCTTC.